The clone carrying this T cell receptor (beta chain) was counted many times. What it binds is not known. This record belongs to a study of T-cell reconstitution after alpha-beta-depleted transplantation in children. General study points: Surviving recipient T cells and thymic progenitors produced the high day-60 TCRbeta diversity seen in some patients. The main origin of T-cell counts and diversity one year after transplant was newly produced T cells. Reported findings indicate that, about two months after transplant, alpha-beta T cells came from several hundred expanded clones, which were derived from non-depleted graft cells.

Germline assignment: CDR1 SGHKS and CDR2 YYEKEE (reference sequence). There are 15 residues in the CDR3. V was shortened by 7 bases and J by 1 base, with 14 bases between the two germline ends. The TCRbeta library was prepared with unique molecular identifiers. A single record per CDR3 protein comes from TCRdb applying MiXCR to the PCR reads. The data show some 300,000 distinct CDR3 sequences, approximately 7.3% seen once. The sequencing used peripheral blood, collected 360 days after TCRalphabeta/CD19-depleted stem cell transplant. The V gene is TRBV5-5, the J gene TRBJ2-2, with D tentatively TRBD1 (5 bases). This TCR came from a female patient aged 2-10 years who had a stem cell transplant for Fanconi anemia, so the T cells may come from the graft donor. The DNA of the CDR3 is TGTGCCAGCGTATTGATGGGGCAGAACACCGGGGAGCTGTTTTTT. As protein: CASVLMGQNTGELFF. The variable domain in full, completed from reference TRBV5-5 and TRBJ2-2, reads DAGVTQSPTHLIKTRGQQVTLRCSPISGHKSVSWYQQVLGQGPQFIFQYYEKEERGRGNFPDRFSARQFPNYSSELNVNALLLGDSALYLCASVLMGQNTGELFFGEGSRLTVL.